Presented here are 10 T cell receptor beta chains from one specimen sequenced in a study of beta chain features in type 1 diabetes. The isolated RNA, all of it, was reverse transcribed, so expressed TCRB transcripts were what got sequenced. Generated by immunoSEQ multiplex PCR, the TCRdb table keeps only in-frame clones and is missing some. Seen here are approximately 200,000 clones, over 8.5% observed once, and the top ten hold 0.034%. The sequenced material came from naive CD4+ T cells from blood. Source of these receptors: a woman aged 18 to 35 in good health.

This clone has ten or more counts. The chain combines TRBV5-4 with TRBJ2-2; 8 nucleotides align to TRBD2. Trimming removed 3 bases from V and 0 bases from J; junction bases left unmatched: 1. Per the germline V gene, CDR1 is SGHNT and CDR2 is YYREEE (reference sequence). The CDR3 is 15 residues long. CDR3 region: CASSSGLANTGELFF. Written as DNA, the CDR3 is TGTGCCAGCAGCTCGGGACTAGCGAACACCGGGGAGCTGTTTTTT.

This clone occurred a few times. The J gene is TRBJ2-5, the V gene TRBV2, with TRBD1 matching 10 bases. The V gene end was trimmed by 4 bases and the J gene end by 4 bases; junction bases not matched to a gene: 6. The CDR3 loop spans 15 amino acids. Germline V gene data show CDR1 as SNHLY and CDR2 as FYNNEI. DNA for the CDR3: TGTGCCAGCAGTGGAGACAGGGGGCTGGGAGAGACCCAGTACTTC. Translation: CASSGDRGLGETQYF.

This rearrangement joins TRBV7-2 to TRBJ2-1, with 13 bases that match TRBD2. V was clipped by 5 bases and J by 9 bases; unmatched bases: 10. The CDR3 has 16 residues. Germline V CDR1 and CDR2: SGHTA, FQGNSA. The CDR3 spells CASSTPWTSGSGEQFF. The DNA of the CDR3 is TGTGCCAGCAGCACCCCCTGGACTAGCGGGAGCGGTGAGCAGTTCTTC.

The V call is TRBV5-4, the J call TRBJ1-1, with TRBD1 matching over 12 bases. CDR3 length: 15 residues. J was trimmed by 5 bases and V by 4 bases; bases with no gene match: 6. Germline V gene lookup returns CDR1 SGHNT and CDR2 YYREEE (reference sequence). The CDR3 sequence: CASSGGTGGRTEAFF. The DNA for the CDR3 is TGTGCCAGCAGCGGGGGGACAGGGGGCAGGACTGAAGCTTTCTTT.

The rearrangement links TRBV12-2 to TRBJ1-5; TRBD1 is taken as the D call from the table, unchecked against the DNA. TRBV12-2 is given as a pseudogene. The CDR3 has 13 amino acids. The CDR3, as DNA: TGTGCAAGTCGCACAGGGGCCGGGGAGCCCCAGCATTTT. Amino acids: CASRTGAGEPQHF.

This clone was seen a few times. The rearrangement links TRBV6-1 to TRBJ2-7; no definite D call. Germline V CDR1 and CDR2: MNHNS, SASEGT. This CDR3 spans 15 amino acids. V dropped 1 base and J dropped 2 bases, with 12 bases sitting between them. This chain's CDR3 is CASSEVFSVTYEQYF. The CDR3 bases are TGTGCCAGCAGTGAAGTATTCAGTGTGACCTACGAGCAGTACTTC.

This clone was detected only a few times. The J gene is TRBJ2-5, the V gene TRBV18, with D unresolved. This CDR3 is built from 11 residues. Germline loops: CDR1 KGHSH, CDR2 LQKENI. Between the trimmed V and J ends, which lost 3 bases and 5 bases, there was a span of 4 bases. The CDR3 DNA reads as TGTGCCAGCTCACCTATGGAGACCCAGTACTTC. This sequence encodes CASSPMETQYF. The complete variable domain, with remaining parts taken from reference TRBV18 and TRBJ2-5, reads NAGVMQNPRHLVRRRGQEARLRCSPMKGHSHVYWYRQLPEEGLKFMVYLQKENIIDESGMPKERFSAEFPKEGPSILRIQQVVRGDSAAYFCASSPMETQYFGPGTRLLVL.

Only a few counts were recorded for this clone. The CDR3 sequence is CASSQQGSTDTQYF. CDR3 DNA sequence: TGTGCCAGCAGCCAACAGGGAAGCACAGATACGCAGTATTTT. The chain joins TRBV7-9 to TRBJ2-3; maybe TRBD1 (6 bases). Germline CDR1 reads SEHNR; CDR2 reads FQNEAQ (reference sequence). The CDR3 loop spans 14 amino acids. V was clipped by 5 bases and J by 0 bases, with 9 bases between them. Full variable domain (rest looked up from reference TRBV7-9 and TRBJ2-3): DTGVSQNPRHKITKRGQNVTFRCDPISEHNRLYWYRQTLGQGPEFLTYFQNEAQLEKSRLLSDRFSAERPKGSFSTLEIQRTEQGDSAMYLCASSQQGSTDTQYFGPGTRLTVL.

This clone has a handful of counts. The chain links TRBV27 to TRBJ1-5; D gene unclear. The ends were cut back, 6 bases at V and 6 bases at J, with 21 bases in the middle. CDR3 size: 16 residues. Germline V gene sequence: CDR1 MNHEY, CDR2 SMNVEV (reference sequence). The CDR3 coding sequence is TGTGCCAGCAGGCCTATGGCCAGCGGTTTGCGTCAGCCCCAGCATTTT. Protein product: CASRPMASGLRQPQHF.

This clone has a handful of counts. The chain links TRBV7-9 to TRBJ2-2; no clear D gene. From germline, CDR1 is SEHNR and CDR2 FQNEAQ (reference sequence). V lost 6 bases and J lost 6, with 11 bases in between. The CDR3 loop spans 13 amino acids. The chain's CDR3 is CASSPDWPGELFF. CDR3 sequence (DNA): TGTGCCAGCAGTCCAGACTGGCCCGGGGAGCTGTTTTTT.